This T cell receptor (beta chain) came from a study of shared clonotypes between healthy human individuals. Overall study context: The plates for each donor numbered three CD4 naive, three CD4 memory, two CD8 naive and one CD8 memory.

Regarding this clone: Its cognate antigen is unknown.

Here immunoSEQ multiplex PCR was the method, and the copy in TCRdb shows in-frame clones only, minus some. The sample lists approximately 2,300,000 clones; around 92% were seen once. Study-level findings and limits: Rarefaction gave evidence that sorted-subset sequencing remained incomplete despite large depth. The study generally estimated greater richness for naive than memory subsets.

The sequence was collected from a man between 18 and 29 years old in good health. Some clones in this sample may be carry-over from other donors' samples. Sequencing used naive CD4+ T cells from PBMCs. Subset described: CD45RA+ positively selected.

In nucleotides, the CDR3 is TGTGCCAGCAGGTCCGAGCGTGATGAAAAACTGTTTTTT. This codes for CASRSERDEKLFF. The chain carries TRBV28 and TRBJ1-4, with unresolved D. In germline, CDR1 is MDHEN, CDR2 SYDVKM. This CDR3 is built from 13 residues. Trimming removed 6 bases from V and 6 bases from J, with 11 bases in between.